These 26 T cell receptor beta chains came from one sample sequenced in a study of control samples from healthy donors and cancer patients. The data were produced by immunoSEQ multiplex PCR, yet TCRdb's version contains in-frame clones alone and is incomplete. This sample yields 45,000 to 65,000 clones, of which 85% to 90% are seen a single time; approximately 40% belongs to the top ten. What was sequenced was PBMCs. All receptors derive from a man aged 50 or older with head and neck cancer.

This clone was observed a handful of times. The chain carries TRBV7-2 and TRBJ1-1; D is perhaps TRBD1 (5 bases). Trimming took 0 bases from V and 6 from J, leaving 14 bases between them. Looked up from germline, CDR1 is SGHTA and CDR2 is FQGNSA. CDR3 length: 15 amino acids. The CDR3 DNA reads as TGTGCCAGCAGCTTAGCGCTTCTGGACAAGCCTGAAGCTTTCTTT. The encoded protein is CASSLALLDKPEAFF.

The chain joins TRBV10-2 to TRBJ1-6, with TRBD1 as a possible D gene (5 bases). The CDR3 loop spans 22 amino acids. Trimming cost V 3 bases and J 0 bases, with 27 bases left between them. The germline CDR1 and CDR2 sequences are WSHSY and SAAADI. The CDR3 region is CASSEFGLRGRRKSSYNSPLHF. The DNA for the CDR3 is TGCGCCAGCAGTGAATTCGGACTGAGGGGTAGGAGGAAGAGCTCCTATAATTCACCCCTCCACTTT.

This clone appeared a single time. The chain has TRBV19 and TRBJ1-5, with 10 bases lining up with TRBD1. From germline, CDR1 is LNHDA and CDR2 SQIVND (reference sequence). This CDR3 is 14 amino acids long. The J segment lost 7 bases and the V segment lost 4 bases, leaving 4 bases of the junction unmatched. CDR3 residues: CASSTGQGLQPQHF. In DNA, the CDR3 is TGTGCCAGTAGTACGGGACAGGGGCTCCAGCCCCAGCATTTT.

This chain connects TRBV4-1 to TRBJ1-5, with D perhaps matching TRBD1 (6 bases). V was pared by 1 base and J by 7 bases, with 23 bases between. CDR3 length: 18 residues. From germline, CDR1 is MGHRA and CDR2 YSYEKL. The DNA of the CDR3 is TGCGCCAGCAGCCAAGGGCAACCGATATACAGGGCAGGACAGCCCCAGCATTTT. This translates into CASSQGQPIYRAGQPQHF.

The V call is TRBV6-6, the J call TRBJ1-5; D unclear. Germline V gene data show CDR1 as MNHNY and CDR2 as SVGAGI (reference sequence). CDR3 size: 14 residues. The V gene lost 6 bases and the J gene lost 0 bases, with 9 bases spanning the gap. This CDR3 reads CASSVTNSNQPQHF. In nucleotides, the CDR3 is TGTGCCAGCAGCGTAACAAATAGCAATCAGCCCCAGCATTTT.

The V and J genes are TRBV18 and TRBJ2-1, with D hard to call. The germline V and J ends were trimmed by 2 bases and 6 bases, with 8 bases remaining between them. CDR3 length equals 13 residues. Germline CDR1 is KGHSH and CDR2 is LQKENI. CDR3 amino acids: CASSPVRTNEQFF. In DNA, the CDR3 is TGTGCCAGCTCACCAGTAAGAACCAATGAGCAGTTCTTC.

CDR3 amino acids: CAIMTGGPGYGYTF. CDR3 sequence (DNA): TGTGCCATCATGACAGGGGGCCCAGGCTATGGCTACACCTTC. This rearrangement joins TRBV10-3 to TRBJ1-2, with 10 bases fitting TRBD1. Germline-derived CDR1 and CDR2 are ENHRY and SYGVKD. After removal of 7 bases from V and 4 bases from J, the junction contained 6 bases not matched to a gene. CDR3 length equals 14 residues.

The chain uses TRBV11-2 and TRBJ1-2; TRBD1 matches at 8 bases. J lost 5 bases, V lost 1 base, and 6 bases had no gene match. Germline V gives CDR1 SGHAT, CDR2 FQNNGV. The CDR3 extends over 15 amino acids. CDR3 DNA: TGTGCCAGCAGCTTAGGAGCAGGGGGCGAGTATGGCTACACCTTC. Translated, it gives CASSLGAGGEYGYTF. Complete variable domain (other parts from reference TRBV11-2 and TRBJ1-2): EAGVAQSPRYKIIEKRQSVAFWCNPISGHATLYWYQQILGQGPKLLIQFQNNGVVDDSQLPKDRFSAERLKGVDSTLKIQPAKLEDSAVYLCASSLGAGGEYGYTFGSGTRLTVV.

This chain uses TRBV28 with TRBJ2-3; possible D gene TRBD1, 6 bases. CDR3 length: 14 amino acids. Looked up from germline, CDR1 is MDHEN and CDR2 is SYDVKM. Deletions cut 7 bases from V and 5 bases from J, with 16 bases between. This CDR3 is CASTGGPSGDTQYF. DNA for the CDR3: TGTGCCAGCACTGGGGGCCCCTCCGGAGATACGCAGTATTTT.

The chain carries TRBV6-5 and TRBJ2-1, with TRBD2 matching over 7 bases. The CDR3 covers 16 residues. The V gene end was trimmed by 2 bases and the J gene end by 9 bases; junction bases not matched to a gene: 13. Looked up from germline, CDR1 is MNHEY and CDR2 is SVGAGI. The CDR3 region has the DNA TGTGCCAGCAGTTACCCGATCAGCGGGACCTCTATTGAGCAGTTCTTC. It encodes CASSYPISGTSIEQFF.

This sequence joins TRBV19 and TRBJ1-6; D unclear. The CDR3 has 13 residues. Trimming shortened V by 3 bases and J by 10 bases, and 10 bases separated the two germline ends. Germline CDR1 reads LNHDA; CDR2 reads SQIVND (reference sequence). For the CDR3, the DNA is TGTGCCAGTAGTATTTTACGTGACTCACCCCTCCACTTT. Translated: CASSILRDSPLHF.

The chain recombines TRBV2 with TRBJ1-1; D is possibly TRBD1 (5 bases). Trimming removed 7 bases from V and 4 bases from J, with 16 bases in between. Germline V gene lookup returns CDR1 SNHLY and CDR2 FYNNEI. This CDR3 has 14 residues. This CDR3 reads CASTPPGRGTEAFF. CDR3 bases: TGTGCCAGCACCCCTCCGGGAAGGGGCACTGAAGCTTTCTTT.

CDR3 nucleotides: TGTGCCAGCAGCTTAGTGGCTAGCGGGGGTGAGACCCAGTACTTC. It specifies CASSLVASGGETQYF. This rearrangement joins TRBV7-6 to TRBJ2-5; 10 nucleotides match TRBD2. CDR3 length equals 15 residues. The germline V gene encodes CDR1 SGHVS and CDR2 FNYEAQ. The V and J ends lost 1 base and 5 bases, in that order; junction bases with no gene match: 4.

The J gene is TRBJ1-6, the V gene TRBV5-1, with TRBD1 identical over 11 bases. This CDR3 is 15 amino acids long. From germline, CDR1 is SGHRS and CDR2 YFSETQ. The V segment lost 0 bases and the J segment 8 bases; nucleotides outside the gene matches: 1. The CDR3 reads CASSLADRGHSPLHF. The DNA for the CDR3 is TGCGCCAGCAGCTTGGCGGACAGGGGGCATTCACCCCTCCACTTT.

The table lists this clone with a few counts. The gene calls are TRBV28 and TRBJ2-5; D might be TRBD1 or TRBD2, each matching 5 bases. CDR3 length equals 15 residues. V was trimmed by 5 bases and J by 5 bases, leaving 18 bases between them. Germline assignment: CDR1 MDHEN and CDR2 SYDVKM. CDR3 residues: CASSVPGRRGETQYF. The CDR3 DNA sequence: TGTGCCAGCAGTGTCCCGGGACGGAGAGGGGAGACCCAGTACTTC.

The CDR3 sequence: CASSLAGDFLRTGELFF. DNA of the CDR3: TGTGCCAGCAGCTTAGCGGGAGATTTCTTACGGACCGGGGAGCTGTTTTTT. This chain connects TRBV7-9 to TRBJ2-2; D may be TRBD2 (5 bases). This CDR3 contains 17 residues. Deletions cut 0 bases from V and 5 bases from J, with 16 bases between. Looked up from germline, CDR1 is SEHNR and CDR2 is FQNEAQ (reference sequence).

The genes are TRBV5-1 and TRBJ1-6; a possible D gene is TRBD1 (5 bases). CDR1 and CDR2 from the germline V gene are SGHRS and YFSETQ. CDR3 length: 18 residues. Trimming shortened V by 0 bases and J by 0 bases, and 13 bases separated the two germline ends. CDR3 protein: CASSLVPGRSSYNSPLHF. The CDR3 DNA sequence: TGCGCCAGCAGCTTGGTCCCGGGACGGAGCTCCTATAATTCACCCCTCCACTTT.

V usage is TRBV20-1 and J usage is TRBJ2-5; no firm D call. Trimming stripped 3 bases from V and 3 bases from J, with 17 bases between. The germline V gene has CDR1 DFQATT and CDR2 SNEGSKA (reference sequence). The CDR3 covers 15 residues. The CDR3 region is CSASGQMYDKETQYF. DNA of the CDR3: TGCAGTGCTAGTGGTCAGATGTACGATAAAGAGACCCAGTACTTC.

The sample holds one count of this clone. The rearrangement links TRBV19 to TRBJ1-1, with a possible D match to TRBD1 (6 bases). Germline assignment: CDR1 LNHDA and CDR2 SQIVND (reference sequence). The CDR3 length is 17 residues. V lost 5 bases and J lost 3, with 22 bases in between. The CDR3 loop is CASSSEALTGWDTEAFF. CDR3 nucleotides: TGTGCCAGTAGTTCCGAGGCCCTAACAGGGTGGGACACTGAAGCTTTCTTT.

The gene calls are TRBV4-2 and TRBJ2-2; possibly TRBD1 for D (6 bases). CDR1 is LGHNA, CDR2 YNFKEQ, per germline. CDR3 length: 15 amino acids. V was pared by 1 base and J by 6 bases, with 12 bases between. As DNA, the CDR3 is TGTGCCAGCAGCCAAGGTCTGGGGGCGTCCGGGGAGCTGTTTTTT. Residues: CASSQGLGASGELFF.

V is TRBV18 and J is TRBJ1-2; 8 nucleotides line up with TRBD1. The V gene end was trimmed by 5 bases and the J gene end by 6 bases; junction bases not matched to a gene: 2. The germline V gene encodes CDR1 KGHSH and CDR2 LQKENI. The CDR3 loop spans 12 amino acids. Here the CDR3 reads CASSSGQDGYTF. Written as DNA, the CDR3 is TGTGCCAGCTCATCGGGACAGGATGGCTACACCTTC.

This rearrangement joins TRBV5-1 to TRBJ2-7; TRBD2 aligns across 8 bases. The CDR3 is made up of 14 amino acids. Germline assignment: CDR1 SGHRS and CDR2 YFSETQ. V was pared by 6 bases and J by 0 bases, with 5 bases of the junction left unmatched. CDR3 sequence reads: CASTREVNSYEQYF. The CDR3, as DNA: TGCGCCAGCACGCGGGAGGTGAACTCCTACGAGCAGTACTTC.

The chain links TRBV11-2 to TRBJ2-5, with 9 bases lining up with TRBD2. The CDR3 is 16 residues long. Unmatched junction bases numbered 5, after V lost 0 bases and J lost 3 bases. The germline V gene has CDR1 SGHAT and CDR2 FQNNGV. The CDR3 here is CASSLDRAGGKETQYF. As DNA, the CDR3 is TGTGCCAGCAGCTTAGATCGTGCGGGGGGGAAAGAGACCCAGTACTTC.

The J gene is TRBJ1-6, the V gene TRBV5-4; the D gene is possibly TRBD1 (5 bases). V dropped 4 bases and J dropped 7 bases, with 9 bases sitting between them. The germline V gene encodes CDR1 SGHNT and CDR2 YYREEE (reference sequence). CDR3 length equals 13 residues. The CDR3 protein is CASSLNRNSPLHF. CDR3 DNA: TGTGCCAGCAGCCTGAACAGGAATTCACCCCTCCACTTT.

This clone appeared a few times. The chain carries TRBV15 and TRBJ2-6, with D unresolved. CDR1 LNHNV and CDR2 YYDKDF come from the germline V gene (reference sequence). Trimming shortened V by 3 bases and J by 1 base, and 7 bases separated the two germline ends. CDR3 length: 15 amino acids. In DNA form, the CDR3 reads TGTGCCACCAGCAGTGAGTCTTCTGGGGCCAACGTCCTGACTTTC. It specifies CATSSESSGANVLTF.

The V and J genes are TRBV19 and TRBJ2-7; possibly TRBD1 for D (6 bases). The CDR3 totals 14 residues. The germline gives CDR1 LNHDA, CDR2 SQIVND (reference sequence). Trimming took 4 bases from V and 0 from J, leaving 10 bases between them. The CDR3 DNA reads as TGTGCCAGTAGTAGGGGGCGAAGCTCCTACGAGCAGTACTTC. The encoded protein is CASSRGRSSYEQYF.